This T cell receptor (beta chain) was retrieved from a study of cytomegalovirus exposure and HLA in healthy donors. The study's findings and limits: Later analysis reportedly placed an Asian-associated ancestry cluster below the roughly 630-donor mean in N-insertions.

Trimming shortened V by 7 bases and J by 5 bases, and 15 bases separated the two germline ends. In germline, CDR1 is SGHRS, CDR2 YFSETQ. The CDR3 contains 14 residues. As concerns this clone: Its specificity is unknown.

Use of 60 Vbeta and 13 Jbeta primers characterized the PCR. Method: immunoSEQ multiplex PCR; TCRdb's copy keeps in-frame clones and lacks some. The table includes about 120,000 clones, roughly 80% detected once. The receptor comes from a woman younger than 45 in good health and CMV-seropositive. The J gene is TRBJ2-2, the V gene TRBV5-1; D is unclear. The sequenced sample consisted of PBMCs. The CDR3 nucleotides are TGCGCCAGCGCTCTGGAGCGTACTACCGGGGAGCTGTTTTTT. Its translation is CASALERTTGELFF.